Listed below are T cell receptor beta chains from one sample, sequenced in a study of T cells after yellow fever vaccination. Each CDR3 protein is one row after TCRdb ran MiXCR on the 5' RACE reads. Among about 320,000 distinct CDR3 sequences listed, 6.8% were seen once. The sample in question was PBMCs, obtained around 45 days after the first yellow fever vaccination. These receptors all come from a man aged 18 to 30 who received the YFV17D yellow fever vaccine. The CDR3 runs from the conserved cysteine through the conserved F or W.

j_call: TRBJ2-2; v_call: TRBV7-2; cdr3_aa: CASSPPWGTSNTGELFF
j_call: TRBJ1-5; v_call: TRBV18; cdr3_aa: CASSPTGVGPQHF
j_call: TRBJ1-1; v_call: TRBV7-9; cdr3_aa: CASSFAARGTEAFF
j_call: TRBJ2-7; v_call: TRBV20-1; cdr3_aa: CSARDPYEQYF
j_call: TRBJ2-1; v_call: TRBV24-1; cdr3_aa: CATSDYEGSRFF
j_call: TRBJ2-1; v_call: TRBV13; cdr3_aa: CASSPSPGQGNEQFF
j_call: TRBJ1-2; v_call: TRBV6-5; cdr3_aa: CASSYLQGRYGYTF
j_call: TRBJ2-7; v_call: TRBV4-1; cdr3_aa: CASSQFRTGPRQYF
j_call: TRBJ1-1; v_call: TRBV5-1; cdr3_aa: CASNYKANTEAFF
j_call: TRBJ2-3; v_call: TRBV5-1; cdr3_aa: CASSRRTLSTDTQYF